These T cell receptor beta chains were read from a single sample in a study of blood T cell repertoires in COVID-19. Method: immunoSEQ multiplex PCR; TCRdb's copy keeps in-frame clones and lacks some. The sample contains roughly 160,000 clones, about 86% of which appear only once. The sequencing sample was made of peripheral blood. These receptors were obtained from a woman in her 70s with COVID-19, enrolled during active disease. Each CDR3 is given with its conserved first and last residue. A D gene is named only where the DNA matches it firmly. Clone size is not always given. Where it is, it says once, few, many or a class for expanded clones.

cdr3_aa: CASSRPNRGGAGWNTEAFF
cdr3_nt: TGCGCCAGCAGTCGCCCAAACCGAGGGGGAGCAGGGTGGAACACTGAAGCTTTCTTT
j_call: TRBJ1-1
v_call: TRBV23-1
d_call: -
clone_size: -

cdr3_aa: CASSFSNGNTIYF
cdr3_nt: TGTGCCAGCAGCTTCAGTAATGGAAACACCATATATTTT
j_call: TRBJ1-3
v_call: TRBV5-5
d_call: -
clone_size: -

cdr3_aa: CASSPFQGADGYTF
cdr3_nt: TGTGCCAGCAGCCCCTTCCAGGGGGCGGATGGCTACACCTTC
j_call: TRBJ1-2
v_call: TRBV27
d_call: TRBD1
clone_size: -

cdr3_aa: CASSAKSGGNIQYF
cdr3_nt: TGTGCCAGTAGCGCTAAAAGCGGGGGAAACATTCAGTACTTC
j_call: TRBJ2-4
v_call: TRBV19
d_call: TRBD2
clone_size: -

cdr3_aa: CASRQGASYEKLFF
cdr3_nt: TGTGCCAGTCGCCAGGGGGCATCTTATGAAAAACTGTTTTTT
j_call: TRBJ1-4
v_call: TRBV2
d_call: TRBD1
clone_size: once

cdr3_aa: CASSLRGGNTEAFF
cdr3_nt: TGTGCCAGCAGCTTGAGGGGGGGAAACACTGAAGCTTTCTTT
j_call: TRBJ1-1
v_call: TRBV5-4
d_call: -
clone_size: -

cdr3_aa: CASSPGGSGNEQYF
cdr3_nt: TGTGCCAGCAGCCCGGGGGGGTCCGGGAACGAGCAGTACTTC
j_call: TRBJ2-7
v_call: TRBV3-1/TRBV3-2
d_call: TRBD2
clone_size: once

cdr3_aa: CASREQGAHEAFF
cdr3_nt: TGTGCCAGTAGGGAACAGGGGGCGCATGAAGCTTTCTTT
j_call: TRBJ1-1
v_call: TRBV19
d_call: TRBD1
clone_size: -

cdr3_aa: CASTQGSSPLHF
cdr3_nt: TGTGCCAGCACCCAGGGGAGTTCACCCCTCCACTTT
j_call: TRBJ1-6
v_call: TRBV2
d_call: -
clone_size: few

cdr3_aa: CASSIRGSGYEQYF
cdr3_nt: TGTGCCAGTAGTATACGGGGGTCCGGCTACGAGCAGTACTTC
j_call: TRBJ2-7
v_call: TRBV19
d_call: -
clone_size: -

cdr3_aa: CASSVGGGAGETQYF
cdr3_nt: TGTGCCAGCAGCGTTGGAGGGGGGGCCGGTGAGACCCAGTACTTC
j_call: TRBJ2-5
v_call: TRBV11-3
d_call: -
clone_size: once

cdr3_aa: CASSYWTGGSPLHF
cdr3_nt: TGTGCCAGCAGTTATTGGACAGGGGGTTCACCCCTCCACTTT
j_call: TRBJ1-6
v_call: TRBV6-2/TRBV6-3
d_call: TRBD1
clone_size: -